A selection of T cell receptor beta chains follows, all from one sample in a study of shared clonotypes between healthy human individuals. Here immunoSEQ multiplex PCR was the method, and the copy in TCRdb shows in-frame clones only, minus some. The table includes 950,000 to 1,100,000 clones, more than 75% detected once. Source material: memory CD4+ T cells from PBMCs. The receptors originated from a man between 18 and 29 years old in good health. Some clones in this sample may be carry-over from other donors' samples. CDR3s include the opening cysteine and the closing phenylalanine or tryptophan. The order of the fields is clone size, J gene, D gene, V gene, CDR3 protein, CDR3 DNA. D genes are given only for firm matches. The size field is filled for only some rows; it gives once, few, many or a size class.

abundance: .
j_gene: TRBJ2-7
d_gene: TRBD2
v_gene: TRBV5-4
CDR3aa: CASSLERGGLRNNSYEQYF
CDR3nt: TGTGCCAGCAGCTTGGAGCGGGGAGGCTTGCGGAACAACTCCTACGAGCAGTACTTC

abundance: many
j_gene: TRBJ2-3
d_gene: .
v_gene: TRBV7-2
CDR3aa: CASREAPYYTDTQYF
CDR3nt: TGTGCCAGCAGAGAAGCCCCTTACTACACAGATACGCAGTATTTT

abundance: once
j_gene: TRBJ1-6
d_gene: TRBD1
v_gene: TRBV28
CDR3aa: CATRRDSKNSPLHF
CDR3nt: TGTGCCACTCGGCGGGACAGCAAAAATTCACCCCTCCACTTT

abundance: .
j_gene: TRBJ2-1
d_gene: TRBD1
v_gene: TRBV9
CDR3aa: CASSARTGGSDEQFF
CDR3nt: TGTGCCAGCAGCGCCCGGACAGGGGGTTCGGATGAGCAGTTCTTC

abundance: .
j_gene: TRBJ2-5
d_gene: .
v_gene: TRBV9
CDR3aa: CASSGRETQYF
CDR3nt: TGTGCCAGCAGCGGGAGGGAGACCCAGTACTTC

abundance: .
j_gene: TRBJ2-1
d_gene: .
v_gene: TRBV7-3
CDR3aa: CASGSPWGEQFF
CDR3nt: TGTGCCAGCGGGTCTCCGTGGGGCGAGCAGTTCTTC

abundance: .
j_gene: TRBJ2-7
d_gene: TRBD2
v_gene: TRBV4-1
CDR3aa: CASSQGPSGTYEQYF
CDR3nt: TGCGCCAGCAGCCAAGGTCCTAGCGGGACCTACGAGCAGTACTTC

abundance: .
j_gene: TRBJ2-5
d_gene: .
v_gene: TRBV29-1
CDR3aa: CSVEVGSIGETQYF
CDR3nt: TGCAGCGTTGAAGTAGGCTCCATCGGGGAGACCCAGTACTTC

abundance: .
j_gene: TRBJ2-7
d_gene: TRBD1
v_gene: TRBV4-1
CDR3aa: CASSGGRDRGSEQYF
CDR3nt: TGCGCCAGCAGCGGGGGGCGTGACAGGGGGAGCGAGCAGTACTTC

abundance: .
j_gene: TRBJ2-1
d_gene: .
v_gene: TRBV11-2
CDR3aa: CASSPQTTNEQFF
CDR3nt: TGTGCCAGCAGCCCCCAGACAACAAATGAGCAGTTCTTC

abundance: .
j_gene: TRBJ1-1
d_gene: .
v_gene: TRBV7-9
CDR3aa: CASSPPIGLGTEAFF
CDR3nt: TGTGCCAGCAGCCCACCCATAGGGTTAGGGACTGAAGCTTTCTTT

abundance: .
j_gene: TRBJ2-3
d_gene: .
v_gene: TRBV5-1
CDR3aa: CASSLESSGAVTDTQYF
CDR3nt: TGCGCCAGCAGCTTGGAATCATCGGGGGCTGTGACAGATACGCAGTATTTT

abundance: .
j_gene: TRBJ2-1
d_gene: TRBD2
v_gene: TRBV28
CDR3aa: CASSQTGLAGAAYNEQFF
CDR3nt: TGTGCCAGCAGTCAAACGGGACTAGCGGGAGCTGCCTACAATGAGCAGTTCTTC

abundance: many
j_gene: TRBJ1-2
d_gene: .
v_gene: TRBV28
CDR3aa: CASTIPRFGGYTF
CDR3nt: TGTGCCAGCACCATCCCCAGGTTCGGTGGCTACACCTTC

abundance: .
j_gene: TRBJ1-4
d_gene: .
v_gene: TRBV5-1
CDR3aa: CASSLGLGYNEKLFF
CDR3nt: TGCGCCAGCAGCTTGGGACTGGGCTATAATGAAAAACTGTTTTTT

abundance: .
j_gene: TRBJ2-5
d_gene: TRBD2
v_gene: TRBV7-2
CDR3aa: CASSLVPAGGQETQYF
CDR3nt: TGTGCCAGCAGCTTAGTTCCAGCGGGAGGGCAAGAGACCCAGTACTTC

abundance: .
j_gene: TRBJ2-7
d_gene: .
v_gene: TRBV5-5
CDR3aa: CASSFHPTGEGEQYF
CDR3nt: TGTGCCAGCAGCTTTCATCCTACAGGGGAGGGCGAGCAGTACTTC

abundance: .
j_gene: TRBJ2-3
d_gene: TRBD2
v_gene: TRBV7-2
CDR3aa: CASSPGLAVSTQYF
CDR3nt: TGTGCCAGCAGTCCGGGACTAGCAGTCAGTACGCAGTATTTT

abundance: .
j_gene: TRBJ1-1
d_gene: .
v_gene: TRBV27
CDR3aa: CATSTRTEAFF
CDR3nt: TGTGCCACCTCGACTCGAACTGAAGCTTTCTTT

abundance: .
j_gene: TRBJ2-7
d_gene: TRBD1
v_gene: TRBV19
CDR3aa: CASSIDDRGSSEQYF
CDR3nt: TGTGCCAGTAGTATAGACGACAGGGGAAGTTCCGAGCAGTACTTC

abundance: .
j_gene: TRBJ2-7
d_gene: .
v_gene: TRBV5-1
CDR3aa: CASSFGPITYEQYF
CDR3nt: TGCGCCAGCAGCTTTGGACCGATAACCTACGAGCAGTACTTC

abundance: .
j_gene: TRBJ1-1
d_gene: .
v_gene: TRBV7-2
CDR3aa: CASSSLGGQLSAFF
CDR3nt: TGTGCCAGCAGCTCCCTGGGAGGACAGCTGTCCGCTTTCTTT

abundance: .
j_gene: TRBJ1-1
d_gene: .
v_gene: TRBV5-1
CDR3aa: CASRGGQDQAFF
CDR3nt: TGCGCCAGCAGGGGAGGACAAGATCAAGCTTTCTTT

abundance: .
j_gene: TRBJ2-7
d_gene: .
v_gene: TRBV4-1
CDR3aa: CASSRTRDGYEQYF
CDR3nt: TGCGCCAGCAGCCGCACCCGGGACGGGTACGAGCAGTACTTC

abundance: few
j_gene: TRBJ1-2
d_gene: .
v_gene: TRBV5-4
CDR3aa: CASPRSWYGYTF
CDR3nt: TGTGCCAGCCCCCGGTCATGGTATGGCTACACCTTC

abundance: many
j_gene: TRBJ1-1
d_gene: TRBD1
v_gene: TRBV10-1
CDR3aa: CATGGQGRMGTEAFF
CDR3nt: TGCGCCACCGGGGGACAGGGTCGTATGGGCACTGAAGCTTTCTTT

abundance: many
j_gene: TRBJ2-7
d_gene: .
v_gene: TRBV28
CDR3aa: CASRSGLRPYEQYF
CDR3nt: TGTGCCAGCAGGTCCGGGCTCCGACCCTACGAGCAGTACTTC

abundance: many
j_gene: TRBJ1-5
d_gene: .
v_gene: TRBV6-5
CDR3aa: CASSDRWEQPQHF
CDR3nt: TGTGCCAGCAGTGACAGGTGGGAACAGCCCCAGCATTTT

abundance: once
j_gene: TRBJ2-7
d_gene: .
v_gene: TRBV6-1
CDR3aa: CASSILAGTSNEQYF
CDR3nt: TGTGCCAGCAGTATACTCGCCGGGACATCTAACGAGCAGTACTTC

abundance: many
j_gene: TRBJ2-1
d_gene: .
v_gene: TRBV25-1
CDR3aa: CASSVAGASYNEQFF
CDR3nt: TGTGCCAGCAGTGTCGCAGGGGCTTCCTACAATGAGCAGTTCTTC

abundance: .
j_gene: TRBJ1-2
d_gene: .
v_gene: TRBV5-5
CDR3aa: CASSLEFYGYTF
CDR3nt: TGTGCCAGCAGCTTAGAATTCTATGGCTACACCTTC

abundance: .
j_gene: TRBJ1-4
d_gene: .
v_gene: TRBV29-1
CDR3aa: CSAGDSQREKLFF
CDR3nt: TGCAGCGCGGGAGATTCCCAAAGGGAAAAACTGTTTTTT

abundance: .
j_gene: TRBJ1-1
d_gene: TRBD1
v_gene: TRBV6-5
CDR3aa: CASNPDRGRVTEAFF
CDR3nt: TGTGCCAGCAACCCCGACAGGGGACGGGTTACTGAAGCTTTCTTT

abundance: .
j_gene: TRBJ1-1
d_gene: .
v_gene: TRBV2
CDR3aa: CASRPGVSGTEAFF
CDR3nt: TGTGCCAGCAGGCCAGGGGTATCAGGCACTGAAGCTTTCTTT

abundance: .
j_gene: TRBJ1-5
d_gene: .
v_gene: TRBV4-1
CDR3aa: CASSQGGYSNQPQHF
CDR3nt: TGCGCCAGCAGCCAAGGCGGGTATAGCAATCAGCCCCAGCATTTT

abundance: once
j_gene: TRBJ2-3
d_gene: .
v_gene: TRBV5-8
CDR3aa: CASSRGQTGDTQYF
CDR3nt: TGTGCCAGCAGCCGAGGACAGACTGGGGATACGCAGTATTTT

abundance: once
j_gene: TRBJ2-3
d_gene: TRBD2
v_gene: TRBV6-1
CDR3aa: CASSDRILAASTDTQYF
CDR3nt: TGTGCCAGCAGTGATCGTATCCTAGCGGCCTCCACAGATACGCAGTATTTT

abundance: once
j_gene: TRBJ2-7
d_gene: TRBD2
v_gene: TRBV7-2
CDR3aa: CASTTLRAGDYEQYF
CDR3nt: TGTGCCAGCACCACCCTTAGGGCGGGAGACTACGAGCAGTACTTC

abundance: few
j_gene: TRBJ2-1
d_gene: TRBD2
v_gene: TRBV7-2
CDR3aa: CASSALAGTYNEQFF
CDR3nt: TGTGCCAGCAGCGCACTAGCGGGAACTTACAATGAGCAGTTCTTC

abundance: .
j_gene: TRBJ1-4
d_gene: .
v_gene: TRBV28
CDR3aa: CASRPSGRGIEKLFF
CDR3nt: TGTGCCAGCAGGCCCTCAGGGAGGGGAATTGAAAAACTGTTTTTT

abundance: .
j_gene: TRBJ1-1
d_gene: .
v_gene: TRBV29-1
CDR3aa: CSVANTEAFF
CDR3nt: TGCAGCGTAGCGAACACTGAAGCTTTCTTT

abundance: .
j_gene: TRBJ2-3
d_gene: .
v_gene: TRBV28
CDR3aa: CASSFASRSTDTQYF
CDR3nt: TGTGCCAGCAGTTTCGCCAGTCGTTCCACAGATACGCAGTATTTT

abundance: .
j_gene: TRBJ1-4
d_gene: .
v_gene: TRBV4-1
CDR3aa: CASSQRYPTDNEKLFF
CDR3nt: TGCGCCAGCAGCCAAAGGTACCCGACAGATAATGAAAAACTGTTTTTT

abundance: .
j_gene: TRBJ2-1
d_gene: TRBD2
v_gene: TRBV5-1
CDR3aa: CASSLPVLAGSYNEQFF
CDR3nt: TGCGCCAGCAGCCTACCCGTTCTAGCGGGTTCCTACAATGAGCAGTTCTTC

abundance: .
j_gene: TRBJ1-4
d_gene: TRBD1
v_gene: TRBV18
CDR3aa: CASSPQGAEEKLFF
CDR3nt: TGTGCCAGCTCACCGCAGGGGGCGGAAGAAAAACTGTTTTTT

abundance: once
j_gene: TRBJ1-2
d_gene: .
v_gene: TRBV6-1
CDR3aa: CASSENPRDNYGYTF
CDR3nt: TGTGCCAGCAGTGAAAACCCCAGGGATAACTATGGCTACACCTTC

abundance: .
j_gene: TRBJ1-5
d_gene: .
v_gene: TRBV12-5
CDR3aa: CASASTRGAMEPQHF
CDR3nt: TGTGCTAGTGCCTCGACACGGGGGGCAATGGAGCCCCAGCATTTT

abundance: .
j_gene: TRBJ1-4
d_gene: .
v_gene: TRBV7-9
CDR3aa: CASNKDAYEKLFF
CDR3nt: TGTGCCAGCAACAAAGACGCCTATGAAAAACTGTTTTTT

abundance: .
j_gene: TRBJ2-5
d_gene: TRBD2
v_gene: TRBV5-1
CDR3aa: CASRSSAGGKETQYF
CDR3nt: TGCGCCAGCAGATCTTCAGCGGGAGGGAAAGAGACCCAGTACTTC

abundance: .
j_gene: TRBJ1-2
d_gene: .
v_gene: TRBV19
CDR3aa: CASSINTWDMMDGYTF
CDR3nt: TGTGCCAGTAGTATCAACACTTGGGACATGATGGATGGCTACACCTTC

abundance: .
j_gene: TRBJ1-1
d_gene: .
v_gene: TRBV2
CDR3aa: CASSPGTPEAFF
CDR3nt: TGTGCCAGCAGTCCCGGGACACCAGAAGCTTTCTTT

abundance: .
j_gene: TRBJ1-4
d_gene: TRBD1
v_gene: TRBV28
CDR3aa: CATQDRPPEKLFF
CDR3nt: TGTGCCACTCAGGACAGGCCCCCAGAAAAACTGTTTTTT